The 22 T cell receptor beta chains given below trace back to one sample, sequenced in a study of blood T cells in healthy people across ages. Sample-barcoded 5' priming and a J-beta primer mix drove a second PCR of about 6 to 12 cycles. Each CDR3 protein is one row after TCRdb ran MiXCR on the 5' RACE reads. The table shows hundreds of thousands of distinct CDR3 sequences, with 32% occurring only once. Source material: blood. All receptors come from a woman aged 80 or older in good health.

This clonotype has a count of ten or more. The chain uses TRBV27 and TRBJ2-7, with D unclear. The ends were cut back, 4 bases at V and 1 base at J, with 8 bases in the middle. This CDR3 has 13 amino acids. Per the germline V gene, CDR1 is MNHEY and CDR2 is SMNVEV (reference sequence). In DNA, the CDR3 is TGTGCCAGCAGTTCGGCAGGATCCTACGAGCAGTACTTC. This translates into CASSSAGSYEQYF.

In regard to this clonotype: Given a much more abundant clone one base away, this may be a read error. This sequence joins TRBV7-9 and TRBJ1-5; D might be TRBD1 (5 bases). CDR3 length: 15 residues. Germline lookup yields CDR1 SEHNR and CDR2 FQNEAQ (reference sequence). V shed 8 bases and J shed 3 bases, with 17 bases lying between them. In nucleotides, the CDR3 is TGTGCCAGCGGCGGGCAAGGGGTTGTCAATCAGCCCCAGCATTTT. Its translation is CASGGQGVVNQPQHF.

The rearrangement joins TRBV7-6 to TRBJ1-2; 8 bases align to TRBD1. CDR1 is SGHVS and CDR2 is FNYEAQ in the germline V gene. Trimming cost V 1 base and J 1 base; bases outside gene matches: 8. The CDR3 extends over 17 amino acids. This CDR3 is CASSLEIGQGFNYGYTF. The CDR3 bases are TGTGCCAGCAGCTTAGAAATCGGACAGGGATTTAACTATGGCTACACCTTC.

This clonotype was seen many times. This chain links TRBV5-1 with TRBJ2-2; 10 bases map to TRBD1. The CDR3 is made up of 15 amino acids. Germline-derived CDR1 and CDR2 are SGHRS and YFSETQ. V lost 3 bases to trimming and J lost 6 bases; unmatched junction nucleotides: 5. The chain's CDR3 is CASSSGTGAAGELFF. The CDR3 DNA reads TGCGCCAGCAGCTCCGGGACAGGGGCCGCCGGGGAGCTGTTTTTT.

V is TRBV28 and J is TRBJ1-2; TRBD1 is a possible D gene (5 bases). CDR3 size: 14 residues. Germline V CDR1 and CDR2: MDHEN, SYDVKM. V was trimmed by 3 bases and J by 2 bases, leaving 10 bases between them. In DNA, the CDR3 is TGTGCCAGCAGTTTTTCAGGGAGAAACTATGGCTACACCTTC. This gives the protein CASSFSGRNYGYTF.

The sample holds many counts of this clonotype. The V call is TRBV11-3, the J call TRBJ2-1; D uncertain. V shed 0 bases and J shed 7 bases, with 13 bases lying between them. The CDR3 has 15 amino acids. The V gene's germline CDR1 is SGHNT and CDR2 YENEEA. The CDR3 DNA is TGTGCCAGCAGCTTAGATCAAACAGACGGGAATGAGCAGTTCTTC. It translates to CASSLDQTDGNEQFF.

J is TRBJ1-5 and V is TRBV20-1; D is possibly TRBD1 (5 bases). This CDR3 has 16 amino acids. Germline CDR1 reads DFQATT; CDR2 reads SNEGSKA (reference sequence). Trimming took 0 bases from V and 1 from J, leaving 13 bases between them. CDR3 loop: CSARDGAGQSNQPQHF. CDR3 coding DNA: TGCAGTGCTAGAGACGGGGCAGGCCAGAGCAATCAGCCCCAGCATTTT.

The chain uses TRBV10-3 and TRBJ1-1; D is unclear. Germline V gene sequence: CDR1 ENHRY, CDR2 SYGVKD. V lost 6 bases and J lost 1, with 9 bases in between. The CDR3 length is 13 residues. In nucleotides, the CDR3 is TGTGCCATCAGGCCAGGCACGAACACTGAAGCTTTCTTT. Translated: CAIRPGTNTEAFF.

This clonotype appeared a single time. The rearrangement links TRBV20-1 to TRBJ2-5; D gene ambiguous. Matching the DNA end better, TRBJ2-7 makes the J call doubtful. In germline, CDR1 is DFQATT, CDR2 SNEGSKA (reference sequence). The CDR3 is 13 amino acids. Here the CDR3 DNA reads TGCAGTGCCGTACTCGAGGCCGCTGGCGAGCAGTACTTC. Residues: CSAVLEAAGEQYF.

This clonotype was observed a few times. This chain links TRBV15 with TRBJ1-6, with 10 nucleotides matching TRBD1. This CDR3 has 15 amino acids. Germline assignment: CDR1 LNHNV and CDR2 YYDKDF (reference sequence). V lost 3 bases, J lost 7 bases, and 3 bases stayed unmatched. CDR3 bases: TGTGCCACCAGCAGGTGGACAGGGGGGAATTCACCCCTCCACTTT. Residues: CATSRWTGGNSPLHF. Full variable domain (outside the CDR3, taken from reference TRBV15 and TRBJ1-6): DAMVIQNPRYQVTQFGKPVTLSCSQTLNHNVMYWYQQKSSQAPKLLFHYYDKDFNNEADTPDNFQSRRPNTSFCFLDIRSPGLGDTAMYLCATSRWTGGNSPLHFGNGTRLTVT.

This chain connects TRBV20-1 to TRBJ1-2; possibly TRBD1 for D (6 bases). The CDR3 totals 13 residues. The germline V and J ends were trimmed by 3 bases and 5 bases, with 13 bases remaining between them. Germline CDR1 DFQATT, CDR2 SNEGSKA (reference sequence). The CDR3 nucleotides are TGCAGTGCTAGTGAAGCAGGGGCTTATGGCTACACCTTC. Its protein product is CSASEAGAYGYTF.

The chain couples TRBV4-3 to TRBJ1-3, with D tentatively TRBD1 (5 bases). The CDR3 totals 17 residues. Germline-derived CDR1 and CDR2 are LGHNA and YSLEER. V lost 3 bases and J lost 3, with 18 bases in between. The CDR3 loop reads CASSHETAGNVGNTIYF. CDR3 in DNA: TGCGCCAGCAGCCATGAAACCGCAGGGAATGTTGGAAACACCATATATTTT.

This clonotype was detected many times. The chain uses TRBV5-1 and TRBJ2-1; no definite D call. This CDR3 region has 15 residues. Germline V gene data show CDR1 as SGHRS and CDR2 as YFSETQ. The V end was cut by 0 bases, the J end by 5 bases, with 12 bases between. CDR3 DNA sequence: TGCGCCAGCAGCTTGGATGGAAATTCAGACAATGAGCAGTTCTTC. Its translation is CASSLDGNSDNEQFF.

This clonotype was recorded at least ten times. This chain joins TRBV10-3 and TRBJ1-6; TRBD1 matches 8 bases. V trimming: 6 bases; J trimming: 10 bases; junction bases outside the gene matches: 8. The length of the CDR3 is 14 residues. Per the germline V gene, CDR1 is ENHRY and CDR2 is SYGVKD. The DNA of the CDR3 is TGTGCCATCAGCGCGGGACAGGATGGATCACCCCTCCACTTT. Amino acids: CAISAGQDGSPLHF.

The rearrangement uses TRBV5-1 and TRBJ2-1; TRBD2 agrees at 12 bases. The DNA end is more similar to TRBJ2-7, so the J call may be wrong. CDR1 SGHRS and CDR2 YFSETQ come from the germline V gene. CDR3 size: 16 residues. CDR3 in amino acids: CASSLASGGDYNEQYF. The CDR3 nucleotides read TGCGCCAGCAGCTTGGCTAGCGGGGGGGACTACAATGAGCAGTACTTC.

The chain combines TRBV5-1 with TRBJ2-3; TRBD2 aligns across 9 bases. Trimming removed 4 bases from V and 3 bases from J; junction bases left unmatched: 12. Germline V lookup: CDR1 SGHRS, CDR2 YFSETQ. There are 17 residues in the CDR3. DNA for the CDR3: TGCGCCAGCAGCCCGTTACCCGCGGGGGGGCTTACAGATACGCAGTATTTT. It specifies CASSPLPAGGLTDTQYF.

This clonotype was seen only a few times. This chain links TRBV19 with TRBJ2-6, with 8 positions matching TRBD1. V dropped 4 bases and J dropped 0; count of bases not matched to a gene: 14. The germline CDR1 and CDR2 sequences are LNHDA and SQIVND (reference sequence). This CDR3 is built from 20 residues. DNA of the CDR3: TGTGCCAGTAGTACTTACCTTTCACAGGGGGGCAGCTCTGGGGCCAACGTCCTGACTTTC. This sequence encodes CASSTYLSQGGSSGANVLTF.

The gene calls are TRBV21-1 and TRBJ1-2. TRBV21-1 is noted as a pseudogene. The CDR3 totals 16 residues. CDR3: CACSNSSHRSLYGYTF. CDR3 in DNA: TGTGCCTGCAGCAATTCTAGTCACAGATCGCTCTATGGCTACACCTTC.

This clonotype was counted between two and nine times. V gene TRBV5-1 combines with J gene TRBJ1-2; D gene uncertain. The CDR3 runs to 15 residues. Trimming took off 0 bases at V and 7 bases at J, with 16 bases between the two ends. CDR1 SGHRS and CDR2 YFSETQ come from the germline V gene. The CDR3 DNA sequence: TGCGCCAGCAGCTTGGGCGCCGGAACTGGTCGTGGCTACACCTTC. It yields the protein CASSLGAGTGRGYTF.

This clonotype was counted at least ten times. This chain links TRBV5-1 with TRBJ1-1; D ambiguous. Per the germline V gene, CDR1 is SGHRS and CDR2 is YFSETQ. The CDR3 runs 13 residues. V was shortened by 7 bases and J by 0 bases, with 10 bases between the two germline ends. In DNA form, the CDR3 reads TGCGCCAGCCGGAGTAGCATGAACACTGAAGCTTTCTTT. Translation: CASRSSMNTEAFF.

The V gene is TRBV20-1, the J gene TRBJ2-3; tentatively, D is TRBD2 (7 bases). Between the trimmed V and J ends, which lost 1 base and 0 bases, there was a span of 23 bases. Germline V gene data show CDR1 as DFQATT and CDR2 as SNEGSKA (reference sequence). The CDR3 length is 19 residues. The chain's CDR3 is CSARVFEGIAGASTDTQYF. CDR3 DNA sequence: TGCAGTGCTAGAGTTTTCGAGGGGATCGCGGGGGCTAGCACAGATACGCAGTATTTT.

The CDR3 is CASSFKGQETYEQYF. CDR3 DNA: TGTGCCAGCAGCTTTAAAGGACAGGAGACCTACGAGCAGTACTTC. V gene TRBV5-8 combines with J gene TRBJ2-7; 7 nucleotides agree with TRBD1. V lost 2 bases to trimming and J lost 2 bases; unmatched junction nucleotides: 7. This CDR3 spans 15 amino acids. Germline values: CDR1 SGHTS, CDR2 YDEGEE. Full variable domain (outside the CDR3, taken from reference TRBV5-8 and TRBJ2-7): EAGVTQSPTHLIKTRGQQATLRCSPISGHTSVYWYQQALGLGLQFLLWYDEGEERNRGNFPPRFSGRQFPNYSSELNVNALELEDSALYLCASSFKGQETYEQYFGPGTRLTVT.